The rows below give T cell receptor beta chains drawn from one sample of a study of shared clonotypes between healthy human individuals. Only in-frame clones appear in the TCRdb table, and some are missing; sequencing was by immunoSEQ multiplex PCR. The data contain approximately 640,000 clones, roughly 70% of them seen just once; the ten biggest clones take up under 2%. Sequences were obtained from memory CD4+ T cells sorted from blood. The receptors were gathered from a woman in her 30s in good health. Both conserved end residues are part of each CDR3. Each record gives: J gene, V gene, CDR3 protein.

TRBJ2-7 | TRBV28 | CASSTQGTTPSYEQYF
TRBJ2-7 | TRBV18 | CASSPPSGRQIEQYF
TRBJ2-2 | TRBV28 | CASSFRAAGELFF
TRBJ2-7 | TRBV19 | CASGGNPTYEQYF
TRBJ2-1 | TRBV27 | CASSKDSGRTYNEQFF
TRBJ1-2 | TRBV28 | CASRDRGANYGYTF
TRBJ1-3 | TRBV18 | CASSPIAADSGNTIYF
TRBJ2-2 | TRBV5-6 | CASSLDRGALSGELFF
TRBJ1-3 | TRBV30 | CAWSLRGPGNTIYF
TRBJ2-3 | TRBV2 | CASSSKYHTDTQYF
TRBJ1-2 | TRBV18 | CASSPPEAYGYTF
TRBJ1-3 | TRBV6-5 | CASSYGPSGNTIYF
TRBJ1-4 | TRBV5-1 | CASSLGRINEKLFF
TRBJ2-1 | TRBV5-6 | CASSPGWVELVNEQFF
TRBJ2-7 | TRBV27 | CASSLLWDRTYEQYF
TRBJ2-6 | TRBV6-5 | CASRSGGTGANVLTF
TRBJ2-7 | TRBV27 | CASRPPGPSNPYEQYF
TRBJ2-5 | TRBV14 | CASSHSGTFKETQYF
TRBJ2-7 | TRBV7-3 | CASSRGLAGDEQYF
TRBJ2-7 | TRBV29-1 | CSVGLRGLSYEQYF
TRBJ1-2 | TRBV7-9 | CASSSTRNYGYTF
TRBJ2-4 | TRBV6-6 | CASSGRGDSKNIQYF
TRBJ2-7 | TRBV27 | CASSWGTSGRRSYEQYF
TRBJ2-7 | TRBV5-1 | CASSLGDGGGYEQYF
TRBJ1-5 | TRBV19 | CASRVGGRGNQPQHF
TRBJ2-7 | TRBV11-2 | CASSRSQASGTYEQYF
TRBJ2-7 | TRBV5-8 | CASSSKTGRGQYF
TRBJ2-5 | TRBV15 | CATSSGQGGFYARETQYF
TRBJ1-2 | TRBV6-6 | CASSFRDSLYGYTF
TRBJ2-3 | TRBV18 | CASSPPAAGFGTDTQYF
TRBJ2-7 | TRBV18 | CASSFESRSDEQYF
TRBJ2-5 | TRBV9 | CASSVVGGAQYF